This T cell receptor (beta chain) was sequenced during a study of cytomegalovirus exposure and HLA in healthy donors. Whole-study context: The same platform was used for the 120 or so validation repertoires as for the 666 first-cohort repertoires, as reported in a later analysis.

Overall study findings and caveats: Later, an analysis found that TCR clusters from the first cohort tended to co-occur in the 110 or so validation repertoires. Some TCR beta chains (roughly 160 of them) were listed as cytomegalovirus-associated.

Trimming took 2 bases from V and 0 from J; bases not matched to a gene: 7. The CDR3 is 16 amino acids. The germline gives CDR1 GTSNPN, CDR2 SVGIG (reference sequence). Libraries were prepared by immunoSEQ multiplex PCR; TCRdb keeps only in-frame clonotypes and omits some of them. The table records under 200,000 clones, 91% of them present only once. Notes on this clone: The antigen remains undetermined.

Sequencing used PBMCs. The sequence was obtained from a woman aged 18 to 35 in good health and CMV-seropositive. V gene TRBV30 combines with J gene TRBJ1-2; 9 bases are shared with TRBD1. Here the CDR3 reads CAWSRDRAFTNYGYTF. Written as DNA, the CDR3 is TGTGCCTGGAGTAGGGACAGGGCGTTTACTAACTATGGCTACACCTTC.